This TCR beta chain was retrieved from a study of T cell responses to AZD1222 COVID-19 vaccine. General study findings and limits: Donors skewed white British and female; clonal diversity was possibly underestimated.

With regard to this clone: Its antigen is unknown.

CDR3 size: 16 residues. Unmatched junction bases numbered 8, after V lost 2 bases and J lost 6 bases. Germline V lookup: CDR1 MGHRA, CDR2 YSYEKL. This table comes from immunoSEQ multiplex PCR, and its TCRdb copy is limited to in-frame clones, with some not included. The sample shows fewer than 300,000 clones, approximately 93% of them seen only once. The input for sequencing was peripheral blood, taken on day 0 of AZD1222 vaccination. The clonotype was recovered from an adult in good health. J is TRBJ2-7 and V is TRBV4-1; 12 bases are shared with TRBD2. In DNA form, the CDR3 reads TGCGCCAGCAGCCAACCGACTAGCGGGAGATTGACCGAGCAGTACTTC. Encoded protein: CASSQPTSGRLTEQYF.